This T cell receptor beta chain was identified during a study of blood T cell repertoires in COVID-19. Overall study: Sites across the United States, Italy and Spain contributed samples from acute and convalescent COVID-19. Sources were T cells, B-cell-depleted T cells, or PBMCs; the material itself was cDNA or gDNA.

This CDR3 is 13 amino acids long. Germline CDR1 is SGHDN and CDR2 is FVKESK. Trimming removed 1 base from V and 10 bases from J, with 11 bases in between. In the source study's methods: Nucleated cell number was recorded as an estimate derived from reference gene primer amplification. The assay was immunoSEQ multiplex PCR, and TCRdb's table has in-frame clones only and misses some. That table gives V, J and clone size, and the DNA gave D and trimming. This table holds about 270,000 clones, approximately 80% found once. The TCR was taken from an older woman with active or convalescent COVID-19. The sequenced sample consisted of peripheral blood. The rearrangement uses TRBV14 and TRBJ2-1; tentative D call: TRBD1 (6 bases). The CDR3 reads CASSQVVQGEQFF. The CDR3 DNA sequence: TGTGCCAGCAGCCAAGTCGTCCAGGGGGAGCAGTTCTTC.